A selection of T cell receptor beta chains follows, all from one sample in a study of shared clonotypes between healthy human individuals. The table came from immunoSEQ multiplex PCR; TCRdb's copy has only in-frame clones and leaves some out. The sample contains over a million clones, approximately 70% of which appear only once. Sequencing was done on a sample of memory CD4+ T cells sorted from blood. These receptor sequences come from a man between 18 and 35 years old in good health. The CDR3 runs from the conserved cysteine through the conserved F or W. The D gene is left open where the match is weak. Clone size is stated in some rows and not others, as once, few, many or a class when expanded.

cdr3_nt cdr3_aa d_call clone_size j_call v_call
TGTGCCAGCAGTACCAGGACAGGCGGGCAGTATTTT CASSTRTGGQYF TRBD1 NA TRBJ2-3 TRBV6-5
TGTGCCAGCAGCTTGAGGGGGCTTTATGGCTACACCTTC CASSLRGLYGYTF TRBD1 NA TRBJ1-2 TRBV5-6
TGTGCCAGCAGTGAATACCGGGACACAAAAAGGACCCAGTACTTC CASSEYRDTKRTQYF NA NA TRBJ2-5 TRBV2
TGCGCCAGCAGCGGGGGACAGACTAATGAAAAACTGTTTTTT CASSGGQTNEKLFF TRBD1 NA TRBJ1-4 TRBV5-1
TGTGCCAGCAGCCTCGACAGGGTCTATGATGGCTACACCTTC CASSLDRVYDGYTF TRBD1 NA TRBJ1-2 TRBV6-6
TGTGCCAGCAGTGTCTTGAGCTCCTACGAGCAGTACTTC CASSVLSSYEQYF NA NA TRBJ2-7 TRBV27
TGTGCCAGCAGCTTAGTAACAGGGGCCACATACCCATCTGGAAACACCATATATTTT CASSLVTGATYPSGNTIYF TRBD1 NA TRBJ1-3 TRBV11-3
TGCGCCAGCAGAAAAAGGATGGCAGGGGACACAGATACGCAGTATTTT CASRKRMAGDTDTQYF NA NA TRBJ2-3 TRBV5-1
TGTGCCATCAGTGTTAGCGGGGGGGCATCGGATACGCAGTATTTT CAISVSGGASDTQYF TRBD2 NA TRBJ2-3 TRBV10-3
TGTGCCATCAGTGAATATGGGCAGAACACTGAAGCTTTCTTT CAISEYGQNTEAFF NA NA TRBJ1-1 TRBV10-3
TGTGCCAGCAGCCCTTCGGGACAGGAAGGCTACACCTTC CASSPSGQEGYTF TRBD1 NA TRBJ1-2 TRBV7-9
TGTGCCAGCAGCCAAGGGACAGCGAACTCTGGGGCCAACGTCCTGACTTTC CASSQGTANSGANVLTF TRBD1 NA TRBJ2-6 TRBV7-3
TGTGCCAGCAGCCAACTAGCGGGAGTGGGGACCGGGGAGCTGTTTTTT CASSQLAGVGTGELFF TRBD2 many TRBJ2-2 TRBV11-2
TGTGCCAGCAGTTCTACCACTTGGCAGCCCCAGCATTTT CASSSTTWQPQHF NA NA TRBJ1-5 TRBV6-1
TGTGCCGGGAGGACTAGAGGTTTCTTCTTC CAGRTRGFFF TRBD2 few TRBJ2-1 TRBV30
TGCGCCAGCAGCTTTGGGTGGGGCAGCAATCAGCCCCAGCATTTT CASSFGWGSNQPQHF NA NA TRBJ1-5 TRBV5-1
TGTGCCAGCAGTGGACCCTACAATGAGCAGTTCTTC CASSGPYNEQFF NA NA TRBJ2-1 TRBV2
TGCGCCAGCAGCCGGGGACTAGCGGAGGCCTACAATGAGCAGTTCTTC CASSRGLAEAYNEQFF TRBD2 NA TRBJ2-1 TRBV4-3
TGTGCCTGGAGTGTAGGGGCAAAAAATTCACCCCTCCACTTT CAWSVGAKNSPLHF NA NA TRBJ1-6 TRBV30
TGCAGCCCAGGGGAATTAGGTGGCTACACCTTC CSPGELGGYTF NA NA TRBJ1-2 TRBV20-1
TGCGCCAGCAGCTTGGCCCCACAGGGCGGGTCCACTGAAGCTTTCTTT CASSLAPQGGSTEAFF NA once TRBJ1-1 TRBV5-1
TGTGCCAGCAGATACGGACTAGCGGGAGCCTCCTACGAGCAGTACTTC CASRYGLAGASYEQYF TRBD2 NA TRBJ2-7 TRBV5-4
TGTGCCAGCAGGGCTTCTAGCGGGAGGGAAGAGACCCAGTACTTC CASRASSGREETQYF TRBD2 NA TRBJ2-5 TRBV2
TGTGCCAGCTCACCACCCCGGGGACGGGAGACCCAGTACTTC CASSPPRGRETQYF NA NA TRBJ2-5 TRBV18
TGTGCCAGCAGCTCCGCTAGCGGGGGATTTTACGAGCAGTACTTC CASSSASGGFYEQYF TRBD2 NA TRBJ2-7 TRBV7-2
TGTGCCAGCACCCGGACTAGCGGGCTGATACAAGAGACCCAGTACTTC CASTRTSGLIQETQYF TRBD2 NA TRBJ2-5 TRBV6-4
TGTGCCAGCAGTCCCCTGGGGCTAGCGGGGGGTCGGTCGGACGAGCAGTACTTC CASSPLGLAGGRSDEQYF TRBD2 NA TRBJ2-7 TRBV6-7
TGTGCCAGCAGCTTAGCTCGAGGGAGAACAGATACGCAGTATTTT CASSLARGRTDTQYF NA once TRBJ2-3 TRBV13